Listed below are T cell receptor beta chains from one sample, sequenced in a study of CD8+ T cells in alopecia areata. Using immunoSEQ multiplex PCR, the repertoire was profiled, and TCRdb retains in-frame clones only, with some absent. The profile shows 270,000 or so clones, more than 45% of them singletons. The source was CD4+ T cells sorted from blood, collected at week 24, from a patient treated with tofacitinib. The source of these receptors is a human donor with alopecia areata. Each CDR3 is given with its conserved first and last residue. A D gene is named only where the DNA matches it firmly. Some rows have no size entry. The others give once, few or many, or a class for an expanded clone.

D: .; J: TRBJ1-3; length: 14; size: .; V: TRBV30; DNA: TGTGCCTGGAGTAATTCCGACTCTGGAAACACCATATATTTT; CDR3: CAWSNSDSGNTIYF
D: .; J: TRBJ1-3; length: 15; size: .; V: TRBV2; DNA: TGTGCCAGCAGAGAACAGGGCAGCTCTGGAAACACCATATATTTT; CDR3: CASREQGSSGNTIYF
D: .; J: TRBJ1-4; length: 14; size: .; V: TRBV7-2; DNA: TGTGCCAGCAGCTCCGGCATCACTAATGAAAAACTGTTTTTT; CDR3: CASSSGITNEKLFF
D: .; J: TRBJ2-7; length: 16; size: .; V: TRBV7-8; DNA: TGTGCCAGCAGCCCGAGAAGAACAGGGTTCAAAGACGAGCAGTACTTC; CDR3: CASSPRRTGFKDEQYF
D: .; J: TRBJ2-5; length: 13; size: .; V: TRBV4-1; DNA: TGCGCCAGCAGCCAAGAAGGGCCCGGGGCCCAGTACTTC; CDR3: CASSQEGPGAQYF
D: .; J: TRBJ2-1; length: 14; size: few; V: TRBV7-2; DNA: TGTGCCAGCAGCTTATCCGGGACCTACAATGAGCAGTTCTTC; CDR3: CASSLSGTYNEQFF
D: .; J: TRBJ1-2; length: 14; size: few; V: TRBV7-9; DNA: TGTGCCAGCAGCTTAGAGGCCTCCAACTATGGCTACACCTTC; CDR3: CASSLEASNYGYTF
D: .; J: TRBJ1-6; length: 16; size: .; V: TRBV30; DNA: TGTGCCTGGAGACCGGACTCCTCCCGAATGAGTTCACCCCTCCACTTT; CDR3: CAWRPDSSRMSSPLHF
D: .; J: TRBJ2-3; length: 10; size: .; V: TRBV29-1; DNA: TGCAGCGTTGCCCGTGATACGCAGTATTTT; CDR3: CSVARDTQYF
D: .; J: TRBJ2-6; length: 13; size: few; V: TRBV30; DNA: TGTGCCTGGAGTGTCGCTGGGGCCAACGTCCTGACTTTC; CDR3: CAWSVAGANVLTF
D: .; J: TRBJ2-5; length: 10; size: .; V: TRBV6-1; DNA: TGTGCCAGCAAGGTAGAGACCCAGTACTTC; CDR3: CASKVETQYF
D: .; J: TRBJ1-1; length: 16; size: .; V: TRBV4-1; DNA: TGCGCCAGCAGCCAAGGAGGCAGGGGCTTGAACACTGAAGCTTTCTTT; CDR3: CASSQGGRGLNTEAFF
D: TRBD1; J: TRBJ2-3; length: 16; size: .; V: TRBV7-2; DNA: TGTGCCAGCAGCCGCCGATCGACAGGGAGAAAGGATACGCAGTATTTT; CDR3: CASSRRSTGRKDTQYF
D: TRBD1; J: TRBJ1-5; length: 13; size: once; V: TRBV29-1; DNA: TGCAGCGTTGGGGGACAGAGCAATCAGCCCCAGCATTTT; CDR3: CSVGGQSNQPQHF
D: .; J: TRBJ2-7; length: 14; size: .; V: TRBV4-1; DNA: TGCGCCAGCAGCCAAAACCCCACAGCCTACGAGCAGTACTTC; CDR3: CASSQNPTAYEQYF
D: .; J: TRBJ2-6; length: 14; size: few; V: TRBV28; DNA: TGTGCCAGCCTCCCCTTGCCTGGGGCCAACGTCCTGACTTTC; CDR3: CASLPLPGANVLTF
D: .; J: TRBJ1-5; length: 13; size: .; V: TRBV4-2; DNA: TGTGCCAGCAGCCCAAGCCGGTATCAGCCCCAGCATTTT; CDR3: CASSPSRYQPQHF
D: TRBD1; J: TRBJ1-2; length: 16; size: .; V: TRBV5-4; DNA: TGTGCCAGCAGCCTATACTCCGGGACAGACCCATATGGCTACACCTTC; CDR3: CASSLYSGTDPYGYTF
D: .; J: TRBJ2-5; length: 14; size: .; V: TRBV2; DNA: TGTGCCAGCAGCCCAAGACTGGGCGGGGAGACCCAGTACTTC; CDR3: CASSPRLGGETQYF
D: .; J: TRBJ2-7; length: 14; size: .; V: TRBV29-1; DNA: TGCAGCGTTGTCCCTTTGAAGGAGGACGACGAGCAGTACTTC; CDR3: CSVVPLKEDDEQYF
D: .; J: TRBJ2-5; length: 15; size: .; V: TRBV5-1; DNA: TGCGCCAGCAGCTTGGTCCCGGGAGCTGAAGAGACCCAGTACTTC; CDR3: CASSLVPGAEETQYF
D: TRBD1; J: TRBJ2-1; length: 14; size: few; V: TRBV29-1; DNA: TGCAGCGGGGCGGGGACAGGGCCCTACAATGAGCAGTTCTTC; CDR3: CSGAGTGPYNEQFF
D: .; J: TRBJ2-5; length: 14; size: .; V: TRBV4-2; DNA: TGTGCCAGCAGCCGATCTGGAGGCCCGGCGACCCAGTACTTC; CDR3: CASSRSGGPATQYF
D: TRBD1; J: TRBJ1-1; length: 14; size: once; V: TRBV6-6; DNA: TGTGCCAGCAGCCCCCGACAGGGGAACACTGAAGCTTTCTTT; CDR3: CASSPRQGNTEAFF
D: .; J: TRBJ1-5; length: 16; size: few; V: TRBV5-6; DNA: TGTGCCAGCAGCTTGGGGGGAGTTCTTAGCAATCAGCCCCAGCATTTT; CDR3: CASSLGGVLSNQPQHF
D: .; J: TRBJ1-1; length: 15; size: .; V: TRBV5-1; DNA: TGCGCCAGCAGCTTGGGGTTGACGGTGGCCACTGAAGCTTTCTTT; CDR3: CASSLGLTVATEAFF
D: TRBD2; J: TRBJ2-1; length: 15; size: .; V: TRBV29-1; DNA: TGCAGCGTTGAACTGACTAGCGGGCGATACAATGAGCAGTTCTTC; CDR3: CSVELTSGRYNEQFF
D: .; J: TRBJ1-6; length: 15; size: few; V: TRBV9; DNA: TGTGCCAGCAGCAGGCGGGGTCAACCTATTTCACCCCTCCACTTT; CDR3: CASSRRGQPISPLHF
D: TRBD1; J: TRBJ2-7; length: 14; size: .; V: TRBV7-2; DNA: TGTGCCAGCAAACCGACAGGGGCCTCCTACGAGCAGTACTTC; CDR3: CASKPTGASYEQYF
D: .; J: TRBJ2-3; length: 13; size: .; V: TRBV30; DNA: TGTGCCTCAGGAAGGGCTAGCACAGATACGCAGTATTTT; CDR3: CASGRASTDTQYF
D: TRBD2; J: TRBJ2-7; length: 16; size: .; V: TRBV30; DNA: TGTGCCTGGGCCGACCTACTAGCGGGGGGGCCGGGTGAGCAGTACTTC; CDR3: CAWADLLAGGPGEQYF
D: TRBD1; J: TRBJ1-2; length: 15; size: .; V: TRBV6-6; DNA: TGTGCCAGCAGTTACTCGGGGGGACAGGGGAGTGGCTACACCTTC; CDR3: CASSYSGGQGSGYTF
D: .; J: TRBJ2-6; length: 12; size: .; V: TRBV5-1; DNA: TGCGCCAGCAGCTTGAACCGGGACGTCCTGACTTTC; CDR3: CASSLNRDVLTF
D: TRBD1; J: TRBJ2-5; length: 14; size: .; V: TRBV7-9; DNA: TGTGCCAGCAGTAACACAGGGGGCCGAGAGACCCAGTACTTC; CDR3: CASSNTGGRETQYF
D: .; J: TRBJ2-7; length: 15; size: few; V: TRBV29-1; DNA: TGCAGCGTTGACACAGGCGGGAAACCTGGCTACGAGCAGTACTTC; CDR3: CSVDTGGKPGYEQYF
D: .; J: TRBJ1-5; length: 17; size: .; V: TRBV30; DNA: TGTGCCTGGAGTCCTACAGGTGTAGGGGTCGGGGTTCAGCCCCAGCATTTT; CDR3: CAWSPTGVGVGVQPQHF
D: .; J: TRBJ1-6; length: 15; size: few; V: TRBV27; DNA: TGTGCCAGCAGGGGGGAGAGCTCCTATAATTCACCCCTCCACTTT; CDR3: CASRGESSYNSPLHF
D: TRBD1; J: TRBJ1-2; length: 13; size: .; V: TRBV7-9; DNA: TGTGCCAGCAGCGGGACAGACCCCTCTGGCTACACCTTC; CDR3: CASSGTDPSGYTF
D: .; J: TRBJ2-2; length: 14; size: once; V: TRBV5-1; DNA: TGCGCCAGCAGGCCTGAACAGGGTTCGGGGGAGCTGTTTTTT; CDR3: CASRPEQGSGELFF
D: .; J: TRBJ1-2; length: 17; size: .; V: TRBV19; DNA: TGTGCCAGTAGACCTCGACAGGCCCAAGGGGGTCCGTATGGCTACACCTTC; CDR3: CASRPRQAQGGPYGYTF
D: .; J: TRBJ2-7; length: 14; size: .; V: TRBV6-5; DNA: TGTGCCAGCAGCCCCGGGACTGCTACCTACGAGCAGTACTTC; CDR3: CASSPGTATYEQYF
D: .; J: TRBJ2-2; length: 14; size: few; V: TRBV5-4; DNA: TGTGCCAGCAGCTCGCGGGGTGCCACCGGGGAGCTGTTTTTT; CDR3: CASSSRGATGELFF
D: .; J: TRBJ1-1; length: 15; size: .; V: TRBV7-9; DNA: TGTGCCAGCAGCTTATGGGGCAGGCAGAACACTGAAGCTTTCTTT; CDR3: CASSLWGRQNTEAFF
D: .; J: TRBJ2-5; length: 13; size: few; V: TRBV7-6; DNA: TGTGCCAGCAGCTTATCCGATGGGCAGACCCAGTACTTC; CDR3: CASSLSDGQTQYF